Listed below are T cell receptor beta chains from one sample, sequenced in a study of T cell repertoires in cytomegalovirus infection. TCRdb independently ran MiXCR on the reads; one entry per CDR3 protein. The sample gives roughly 200,000 distinct CDR3 sequences, about a tenth of which show up once; about 4.2% is in the top ten. The specimen sequenced was PBMCs. The receptors were sampled from a human donor in good health (CMV status not recorded). Some clones in this sample may be carry-over from other donors' samples. Both conserved end residues are part of each CDR3. The order of the fields is clone size, J gene, D gene, V gene, CDR3 DNA, CDR3 protein. D genes are given only for firm matches. Expanded clones are given a class, and other clones once, few, many or no size at all.

clone size: many; J gene: TRBJ1-5; D gene: -; V gene: TRBV7-2; CDR3 DNA: TGTGCCAGCGGCAACAGCATAAATCAGCCCCAGCATTTT; CDR3 protein: CASGNSINQPQHF
clone size: many; J gene: TRBJ1-1; D gene: TRBD1; V gene: TRBV7-2; CDR3 DNA: TGTGCCAGCAGCGTAAGGACAGGTAATGAAGCTTTCTTT; CDR3 protein: CASSVRTGNEAFF
clone size: many; J gene: TRBJ1-1; D gene: TRBD1; V gene: TRBV18; CDR3 DNA: TGTGCCAGCTCTCCTGTGTCGGCAGGGGGATTCACTGAAGCTTTCTTT; CDR3 protein: CASSPVSAGGFTEAFF
clone size: -; J gene: TRBJ1-6; D gene: TRBD1; V gene: TRBV7-8; CDR3 DNA: TGTGCCAGCAGCTTAGCTTTCCAGGGGGCGGGCTATAATTCACCCCTCCACTTT; CDR3 protein: CASSLAFQGAGYNSPLHF
clone size: many; J gene: TRBJ1-1; D gene: TRBD1; V gene: TRBV19; CDR3 DNA: TGTGCCAGTAGTATCACAATAATGGACAGGCCTAACACTGAAGCTTTCTTT; CDR3 protein: CASSITIMDRPNTEAFF
clone size: -; J gene: TRBJ1-4; D gene: TRBD1; V gene: TRBV20-1; CDR3 DNA: TGCAGTGCCCGTGACAGGGGGCGCAGGGAAAAACTGTTTTTT; CDR3 protein: CSARDRGRREKLFF
clone size: many; J gene: TRBJ2-1; D gene: TRBD2; V gene: TRBV11-2; CDR3 DNA: TGTGCCAGCAGTTACAGACTAGCGGGAGGGCCAGGGAATGAGCAGTTCTTC; CDR3 protein: CASSYRLAGGPGNEQFF
clone size: -; J gene: TRBJ1-6; D gene: TRBD1; V gene: TRBV15; CDR3 DNA: TGTGCCACCAGCAGGACAGGGGTGAATTCACCCCTCCACTTT; CDR3 protein: CATSRTGVNSPLHF
clone size: many; J gene: TRBJ1-2; D gene: -; V gene: TRBV7-2; CDR3 DNA: TGTGCCAGCAGTAGGACGTCCGACTATGGCTACACCTTC; CDR3 protein: CASSRTSDYGYTF
clone size: many; J gene: TRBJ2-1; D gene: -; V gene: TRBV11-3; CDR3 DNA: TGTGCCAGCAGCTTAAGTCCGGCCCGAACGCGCGGAACCTACAATGAGCAGTTCTTC; CDR3 protein: CASSLSPARTRGTYNEQFF
clone size: many; J gene: TRBJ2-1; D gene: -; V gene: TRBV14; CDR3 DNA: TGTGCCAGCAGCCAAGATGCCAACTCCTACAATGAGCAGTTCTTC; CDR3 protein: CASSQDANSYNEQFF
clone size: many; J gene: TRBJ2-4; D gene: TRBD2; V gene: TRBV7-2; CDR3 DNA: TGTGCCAGCAGCACCGGACTAGCGGCGGTAAACATTCAGTACTTC; CDR3 protein: CASSTGLAAVNIQYF
clone size: many; J gene: TRBJ2-7; D gene: TRBD1; V gene: TRBV7-2; CDR3 DNA: TGTGCCAGCAGCCCAAAGGACAGGGGGCGCGAGCAGTACTTC; CDR3 protein: CASSPKDRGREQYF
clone size: many; J gene: TRBJ1-1; D gene: TRBD1; V gene: TRBV11-2; CDR3 DNA: TGTGCCAGCAGCGCGGGGACAGGGGGGCGTACTGAAGCTTTCTTT; CDR3 protein: CASSAGTGGRTEAFF
clone size: many; J gene: TRBJ2-7; D gene: -; V gene: TRBV6-5; CDR3 DNA: TGTGCCAGCAGTTCGGGGGTAATAGTCGAGCAGTACTTC; CDR3 protein: CASSSGVIVEQYF
clone size: many; J gene: TRBJ2-5; D gene: -; V gene: TRBV7-2; CDR3 DNA: TGTGCCAGCAGCCTCGCAGCGGGGACACAAGAGACCCAGTACTTC; CDR3 protein: CASSLAAGTQETQYF
clone size: many; J gene: TRBJ2-7; D gene: TRBD2; V gene: TRBV7-6; CDR3 DNA: TGTGCCAGCAGCGAGACTAGCACCCAGTACGAGCAGTACTTC; CDR3 protein: CASSETSTQYEQYF
clone size: many; J gene: TRBJ2-4; D gene: -; V gene: TRBV28; CDR3 DNA: TGTGCCAGCACTTTCAGCGGGCCCCTGTCCCTCAAAAACATTCAGTACTTC; CDR3 protein: CASTFSGPLSLKNIQYF
clone size: few; J gene: TRBJ1-2; D gene: -; V gene: TRBV30; CDR3 DNA: TGTGCCTGGAGCACGGTGGGGGCGGGTGGCTACACCTTC; CDR3 protein: CAWSTVGAGGYTF
clone size: many; J gene: TRBJ1-6; D gene: -; V gene: TRBV20-1; CDR3 DNA: TGCAGTGCTAGATCCAGGGTCGGAGCCTCACCCCTCCACTTT; CDR3 protein: CSARSRVGASPLHF
clone size: -; J gene: TRBJ1-1; D gene: -; V gene: TRBV4-1; CDR3 DNA: TGCGCCAGCAGCCAAGAGAGTATTGGCCTGGGAGCTTTCTTT; CDR3 protein: CASSQESIGLGAFF
clone size: many; J gene: TRBJ2-2; D gene: -; V gene: TRBV7-2; CDR3 DNA: TGTGCCAGCAGCTTAGGGTGGGGTACCGGGGAGCTGTTTTTT; CDR3 protein: CASSLGWGTGELFF
clone size: many; J gene: TRBJ1-1; D gene: -; V gene: TRBV6-2/TRBV6-3; CDR3 DNA: TGTGCCAGCACCTCCGCCTGGGAAGCTTTCTTT; CDR3 protein: CASTSAWEAFF
clone size: many; J gene: TRBJ2-5; D gene: TRBD1; V gene: TRBV7-8; CDR3 DNA: TGTGCCAGCAGCATCTACGGACAGGAGCAAGAGACCCAGTACTTC; CDR3 protein: CASSIYGQEQETQYF
clone size: many; J gene: TRBJ2-3; D gene: -; V gene: TRBV7-9; CDR3 DNA: TGTGCCAGCGTCGTGGGGCCGACAGATACGCAGTATTTT; CDR3 protein: CASVVGPTDTQYF
clone size: few; J gene: TRBJ2-3; D gene: -; V gene: TRBV20-1; CDR3 DNA: TGCAGTGCTAGGGTAACTAGCACGGCAGATACGCAGTATTTT; CDR3 protein: CSARVTSTADTQYF
clone size: many; J gene: TRBJ1-1; D gene: -; V gene: TRBV28; CDR3 DNA: TGTGCCAGCAGTCCCCTCGGGACGGGCACTGAAGCTTTCTTT; CDR3 protein: CASSPLGTGTEAFF
clone size: few; J gene: TRBJ2-7; D gene: -; V gene: TRBV28; CDR3 DNA: TGTGCCAGCAGTGTCAGCGGTCGCCCCTACGAGCAGTACTTC; CDR3 protein: CASSVSGRPYEQYF
clone size: many; J gene: TRBJ2-7; D gene: TRBD2; V gene: TRBV7-8; CDR3 DNA: TGTGCCAGCAGAGAACGGGGAGGGGTCTACGAGCAGTACTTC; CDR3 protein: CASRERGGVYEQYF
clone size: many; J gene: TRBJ2-5; D gene: -; V gene: TRBV7-2; CDR3 DNA: TGTGCCAGCAGCTTAGTGGTGACCCAGTACTTC; CDR3 protein: CASSLVVTQYF
clone size: many; J gene: TRBJ1-5; D gene: -; V gene: TRBV2; CDR3 DNA: TGTGCCAGCAGTTTCGACAGCCTTAGCAATCAGCCCCAGCATTTT; CDR3 protein: CASSFDSLSNQPQHF
clone size: -; J gene: TRBJ2-7; D gene: -; V gene: TRBV7-9; CDR3 DNA: TGTGCCAGCAGCTCACGATACACCTACGAGCAGTACTTC; CDR3 protein: CASSSRYTYEQYF
clone size: many; J gene: TRBJ2-2; D gene: -; V gene: TRBV7-7; CDR3 DNA: TGTGCTAGCAGCTCCGGCGCGAACACCGGGGAGCTGTTTTTT; CDR3 protein: CASSSGANTGELFF
clone size: many; J gene: TRBJ2-1; D gene: TRBD2; V gene: TRBV6-4; CDR3 DNA: TGTGCCAGCAGTGCACTAGCGGGAGGAATCAATGAGCAGTTCTTC; CDR3 protein: CASSALAGGINEQFF
clone size: -; J gene: TRBJ2-2; D gene: TRBD1; V gene: TRBV12-3/TRBV12-4; CDR3 DNA: TGTGCCAGCAGCGTCCCCTTCGGGGACAGGGCGACCGGGGAGCTGTTTTTT; CDR3 protein: CASSVPFGDRATGELFF
clone size: few; J gene: TRBJ2-1; D gene: -; V gene: TRBV11-1; CDR3 DNA: TGTGCCAGCAGCTTAGCGACGCCCACTCCGCACAATGAGCAGTTCTTC; CDR3 protein: CASSLATPTPHNEQFF
clone size: many; J gene: TRBJ1-5; D gene: -; V gene: TRBV19; CDR3 DNA: TGTGCCAGTTCTTTTGGAGCCGGGTCCGGCGGTCAGCCCCAGCATTTT; CDR3 protein: CASSFGAGSGGQPQHF
clone size: many; J gene: TRBJ1-4; D gene: -; V gene: TRBV7-9; CDR3 DNA: TGTGCCAGCAGCCCCTTGGGGGTAGAAAAACTGTTTTTT; CDR3 protein: CASSPLGVEKLFF
clone size: few; J gene: TRBJ1-2; D gene: TRBD1; V gene: TRBV5-4; CDR3 DNA: TGTGCCAGCAGCAACCGGGACAGGATCACCTATGGCTACACCTTC; CDR3 protein: CASSNRDRITYGYTF
clone size: many; J gene: TRBJ2-5; D gene: TRBD2; V gene: TRBV11-2; CDR3 DNA: TGTGCCAGCAGCGCGGGACTAGCGGGAGTGATGGATCCGGAAGAGACCCAGTACTTC; CDR3 protein: CASSAGLAGVMDPEETQYF
clone size: many; J gene: TRBJ1-2; D gene: TRBD1; V gene: TRBV29-1; CDR3 DNA: TGCAGCGGCTGGACAGGGCGGGGGGAATCTAACTATGGCTACACCTTC; CDR3 protein: CSGWTGRGESNYGYTF
clone size: many; J gene: TRBJ2-7; D gene: TRBD2; V gene: TRBV28; CDR3 DNA: TGTGCCAGCAGTACTAAGCCTAGCGGTATCTACGAGCAGTACTTC; CDR3 protein: CASSTKPSGIYEQYF
clone size: many; J gene: TRBJ2-1; D gene: TRBD2; V gene: TRBV10-3; CDR3 DNA: TGTGCCAGCAGACCGGGACTAGAGGGTGAGCAGTTCTTC; CDR3 protein: CASRPGLEGEQFF
clone size: many; J gene: TRBJ2-7; D gene: -; V gene: TRBV7-2; CDR3 DNA: TGTGCCAGCAGCTTAGCGTGGGGGAACTACGAGCAGTACTTC; CDR3 protein: CASSLAWGNYEQYF
clone size: many; J gene: TRBJ1-5; D gene: TRBD1; V gene: TRBV7-2; CDR3 DNA: TGTGCCAGCAGCCTAAATCCGGGACAGGGGGCAGTTAGCAATCAGCCCCAGCATTTT; CDR3 protein: CASSLNPGQGAVSNQPQHF
clone size: many; J gene: TRBJ1-1; D gene: TRBD1; V gene: TRBV6-1; CDR3 DNA: TGTGCCAGCAGGAAACAGGGGGCGGACACTGAAGCTTTCTTT; CDR3 protein: CASRKQGADTEAFF
clone size: -; J gene: TRBJ1-1; D gene: -; V gene: TRBV28; CDR3 DNA: TGTGCCAGCGCTCCAAGGGGCAGGAGGAACACTGAAGCTTTCTTT; CDR3 protein: CASAPRGRRNTEAFF
clone size: many; J gene: TRBJ2-1; D gene: -; V gene: TRBV12-5; CDR3 DNA: TGTGCTAGTGGCCAACTAGTTAATGAGCAGTTCTTC; CDR3 protein: CASGQLVNEQFF
clone size: many; J gene: TRBJ2-5; D gene: TRBD2; V gene: TRBV7-6; CDR3 DNA: TGTGCCAGCAGCTATCCCACCCCCGGGACTAGCGGACAAGAGACCCAGTACTTC; CDR3 protein: CASSYPTPGTSGQETQYF
clone size: many; J gene: TRBJ2-3; D gene: -; V gene: TRBV6-4; CDR3 DNA: TGTGCCAGCAGTAGATCGCGGGCGGATACGCAGTATTTT; CDR3 protein: CASSRSRADTQYF
clone size: -; J gene: TRBJ2-3; D gene: TRBD2; V gene: TRBV29-1; CDR3 DNA: TGCAGCGTTGACCTAGCGGGAGATACGCAGTATTTT; CDR3 protein: CSVDLAGDTQYF
clone size: many; J gene: TRBJ1-6; D gene: TRBD1; V gene: TRBV10-3; CDR3 DNA: TGTGCCATCACTGAGGGGGCACAGAATTCACCCCTCCACTTT; CDR3 protein: CAITEGAQNSPLHF
clone size: many; J gene: TRBJ1-5; D gene: -; V gene: TRBV28; CDR3 DNA: TGTGCCAGCAGTTTAGACCAGCCCCAGCATTTT; CDR3 protein: CASSLDQPQHF
clone size: few; J gene: TRBJ2-7; D gene: -; V gene: TRBV7-8; CDR3 DNA: TGTGCCAGCAGGCATTGGGGCATGGAGCAGTACTTC; CDR3 protein: CASRHWGMEQYF
clone size: -; J gene: TRBJ2-2; D gene: -; V gene: TRBV24-1; CDR3 DNA: TGTGCCACCAGTGATTTGTATGGGACAAACAGAGGGACCGGGGAGCTGTTTTTT; CDR3 protein: CATSDLYGTNRGTGELFF
clone size: many; J gene: TRBJ1-5; D gene: -; V gene: TRBV10-2; CDR3 DNA: TGCGCCAGCAGTGAGAGGGGTCAGCCCCAGCATTTT; CDR3 protein: CASSERGQPQHF
clone size: -; J gene: TRBJ1-1; D gene: -; V gene: TRBV9; CDR3 DNA: TGTGCCAGCAGCGTAGTGGGGGAGCTGACTGAAGCTTTCTTT; CDR3 protein: CASSVVGELTEAFF
clone size: -; J gene: TRBJ2-7; D gene: -; V gene: TRBV15; CDR3 DNA: TGTGCCACCAGCAGAGGATGGGGTGGGGCACTCAACGACGAGCAGTACTTC; CDR3 protein: CATSRGWGGALNDEQYF
clone size: -; J gene: TRBJ2-5; D gene: TRBD2; V gene: TRBV11-2; CDR3 DNA: TGTGCCAGCAGCTTATTGGCGGGGGGGTTTGAGACCCAGTACTTC; CDR3 protein: CASSLLAGGFETQYF